The present TCR beta chain was sequenced within a study of metastatic and nonmetastatic thyroid tumors. TCRdb recomputed clones from the PCR reads via MiXCR. This sample carries about 24,000 clones, roughly a fifth of them seen once, and the ten largest clones take roughly 7.8%. All patients were treatment-naive before thyroid surgery. The germline CDR1 and CDR2 sequences are MNHNS and SASEGT. V lost 5 bases and J lost 0, with 11 bases in between. The CDR3 is 15 amino acids. The clonotype originates from a female donor with papillary thyroid cancer or a benign thyroid nodule (not recorded which). Some clones in this sample may be carry-over from other donors' samples. The rearrangement links TRBV6-1 to TRBJ1-3, with unresolved D. Sample: blood. The CDR3 sequence: CASSKDGSSGNTIYF. Here the CDR3 DNA reads TGTGCCAGCAGTAAGGACGGGAGCTCTGGAAACACCATATATTTT.